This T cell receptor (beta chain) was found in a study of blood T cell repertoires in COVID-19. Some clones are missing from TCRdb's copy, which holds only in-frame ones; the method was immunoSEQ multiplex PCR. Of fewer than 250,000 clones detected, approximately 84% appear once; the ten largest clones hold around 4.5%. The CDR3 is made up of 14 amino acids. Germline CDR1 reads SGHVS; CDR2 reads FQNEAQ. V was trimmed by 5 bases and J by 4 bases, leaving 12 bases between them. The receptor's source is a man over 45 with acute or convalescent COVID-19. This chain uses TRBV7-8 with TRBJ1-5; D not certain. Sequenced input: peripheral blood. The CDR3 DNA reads TGTGCCAGCAGCCAAAACAGAGGGAATCAGCCCCAGCATTTT. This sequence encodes CASSQNRGNQPQHF.